This T cell receptor beta chain was obtained from a study of blood T cell repertoires in COVID-19. The protocol was immunoSEQ multiplex PCR, while the TCRdb copy is restricted to in-frame clones and leaves out a portion. Among some 310,000 clones listed, nearly 90% were seen once. Those enrolled in Seattle joined during active infection and were followed longitudinally afterward. Material for sequencing was peripheral blood. The TCR sequence derives from a woman aged 40 to 55 with COVID-19, enrolled during active disease.

The CDR3, as DNA: TGTGCCAGCAGTTTATCGGCAGGACTTCTCTCTGGAAACACCATATATTTT. Translating it yields CASSLSAGLLSGNTIYF. This chain joins TRBV27 and TRBJ1-3; D ambiguous. The CDR3 is 17 residues long. With 0 bases removed from V and 0 bases from J, the gap between germline ends came to 12 bases. Germline V lookup: CDR1 MNHEY, CDR2 SMNVEV (reference sequence).